The 15 T cell receptor beta chains given below trace back to one sample, sequenced in a study of T cells after yellow fever vaccination. TCRdb ran MiXCR on the 5' RACE reads and lists one entry per CDR3 protein. This table holds under 50,000 distinct CDR3 sequences, 5% to 8% found once. Sequencing used PBMCs, either bulk or a sorted T-cell subset (CD4+, CD8+, memory, or dextramer-sorted; not recorded which), obtained 45 days after the yellow fever booster vaccination. Receptor source: a man between 25 and 39 years old who received the YFV17D yellow fever vaccine.

Only a few counts were recorded for this clonotype. The V gene is TRBV20-1, the J gene TRBJ1-2; D is undetermined. CDR1 DFQATT and CDR2 SNEGSKA come from the germline V gene (reference sequence). The CDR3 is 13 amino acids. Trimming left V 5 bases short and J 4 bases short, with 14 bases between. The CDR3 loop is CSAYQQWGYGYTF. The CDR3 bases are TGCAGTGCTTACCAACAGTGGGGCTATGGCTACACCTTC.

The sample holds a few counts of this clonotype. The CDR3 is CSASQDGGNSPLHF. CDR3 nucleotide sequence: TGCAGTGCTAGCCAGGACGGGGGGAATTCACCCCTCCACTTT. The chain combines TRBV20-1 with TRBJ1-6, with TRBD1 as a possible D gene (5 bases). V gave up 3 bases and J gave up 7 bases, with 13 bases separating them. The CDR3 covers 14 residues. Germline V CDR1 and CDR2: DFQATT, SNEGSKA (reference sequence).

This clonotype was seen a handful of times. V is TRBV5-1 and J is TRBJ2-7, with a tentative D call TRBD2 (6 bases). CDR1 is SGHRS, CDR2 YFSETQ, per germline. The CDR3 length is 15 residues. V lost 0 bases and J 5 bases, leaving 15 bases between the germline ends. Here the CDR3 reads CASSLENSGYNEQYF. The CDR3 DNA is TGCGCCAGCAGCTTGGAGAATAGCGGTTACAACGAGCAGTACTTC.

In its sample, this clonotype was seen many times. This chain connects TRBV6-5 to TRBJ2-1; 14 nucleotides match TRBD2. The germline V gene has CDR1 MNHEY and CDR2 SVGAGI. The CDR3 contains 18 residues. Unmatched junction bases numbered 12, after V lost 6 bases and J lost 5 bases. DNA for the CDR3: TGTGCCAGCAGCCCGACTAGCGGGAGGGGGTTCGGGAACAATGAGCAGTTCTTC. As protein: CASSPTSGRGFGNNEQFF.

The table lists this clonotype with many counts. This sequence joins TRBV4-3 and TRBJ2-7; D unclear. Trimming left V 0 bases short and J 0 bases short, with 9 bases between. CDR3 size: 15 residues. The germline gives CDR1 LGHNA, CDR2 YSLEER. As DNA, the CDR3 is TGCGCCAGCAGCCAAGATCTTGGACGCTCCTACGAGCAGTACTTC. Its protein product is CASSQDLGRSYEQYF.

This clonotype was observed many times. The genes are TRBV5-1 and TRBJ2-1; no reliable D call. Germline CDR1 is SGHRS and CDR2 is YFSETQ. V gave up 3 bases and J gave up 8 bases, with 12 bases separating them. The CDR3 contains 13 residues. CDR3 sequence (DNA): TGCGCCAGCAGCTCCGGTGGTCGGGATGAGCAGTTCTTC. Amino acid sequence: CASSSGGRDEQFF.

This clonotype has ten or more counts. The gene calls are TRBV14 and TRBJ2-7; unclear D gene. CDR1 is SGHDN and CDR2 is FVKESK in the germline V gene. The CDR3 sequence is 16 residues long. V was shortened by 0 bases and J by 5 bases, with 17 bases between the two germline ends. The CDR3 loop reads CASSQDPRTARHEQYF. CDR3 bases: TGTGCCAGCAGCCAAGATCCCCGGACGGCTCGCCACGAGCAGTACTTC.

In this sample, this clonotype turned up a few times. V is TRBV27 and J is TRBJ2-3; D gene unclear. The CDR3 has 17 amino acids. V lost 3 bases and J lost 0, with 16 bases in between. Germline lookup yields CDR1 MNHEY and CDR2 SMNVEV (reference sequence). CDR3 loop: CASSLRGSRASTDTQYF. The CDR3 DNA reads as TGTGCCAGCAGTTTGCGTGGGTCTAGGGCAAGCACAGATACGCAGTATTTT.

This clonotype was seen repeatedly, ten times or more. This chain links TRBV20-1 with TRBJ2-7; TRBD2 matches at 10 bases. Germline CDR1 DFQATT, CDR2 SNEGSKA (reference sequence). This CDR3 is built from 14 residues. The V and J ends lost 5 bases and 5 bases, in that order; junction bases with no gene match: 9. Here the CDR3 reads CSALRSGRADEQYF. The CDR3 nucleotides are TGCAGTGCTCTACGGAGCGGGAGGGCCGACGAGCAGTACTTC.

This clonotype showed up many times. This chain uses TRBV5-1 with TRBJ2-3, with D tentatively TRBD1 (5 bases). V lost 1 base and J 5 bases, leaving 14 bases between the germline ends. Germline lookup yields CDR1 SGHRS and CDR2 YFSETQ. The CDR3 runs 15 residues. The CDR3 is CASSLMTAPRDTQYF. The CDR3 coding sequence is TGCGCCAGCAGCTTGATGACAGCACCCAGAGATACGCAGTATTTT.

This sequence joins TRBV12-3 or TRBV12-4 and TRBJ2-5, with D hard to call. The germline V and J ends were trimmed by 3 bases and 2 bases, with 10 bases remaining between them. The CDR3 covers 14 residues. The CDR3 bases are TGTGCCAGCAGTTTGTCAGGATTTCAAGAGACCCAGTACTTC. Translated, it gives CASSLSGFQETQYF.

The V call is TRBV15, the J call TRBJ2-3, with 16 positions matching TRBD2. Germline V gene sequence: CDR1 LNHNV, CDR2 YYDKDF (reference sequence). This CDR3 spans 15 amino acids. J lost 4 bases, V lost 8 bases, and 3 bases had no gene match. The CDR3 sequence is CATGGTSGRADTQYF. Written as DNA, the CDR3 is TGTGCCACCGGTGGGACTAGCGGGAGGGCAGATACGCAGTATTTT.

The rearrangement joins TRBV7-9 to TRBJ2-1; 7 bases agree with TRBD2. V was clipped by 0 bases and J by 6 bases; unmatched bases: 20. Germline CDR1 is SEHNR and CDR2 is FQNEAQ (reference sequence). CDR3 size: 20 residues. CDR3 sequence reads: CASSLASLATVIGESNEQFF. The CDR3 nucleotides are TGTGCCAGCAGCTTAGCGTCACTAGCGACGGTAATAGGAGAAAGCAATGAGCAGTTCTTC.

V and J are TRBV20-1 and TRBJ2-7, with 11 positions matching TRBD2. This CDR3 is built from 15 residues. J was trimmed by 4 bases and V by 0 bases; bases with no gene match: 5. From germline, CDR1 is DFQATT and CDR2 SNEGSKA (reference sequence). CDR3 residues: CSARDHTSGSYEQYF. As DNA, the CDR3 is TGCAGTGCTAGAGATCATACTAGCGGGAGTTACGAGCAGTACTTC.

This clonotype appeared many times. This chain connects TRBV6-1 to TRBJ2-5; TRBD1 matches at 9 bases. The CDR3 is 16 amino acids. The germline V gene encodes CDR1 MNHNS and CDR2 SASEGT. With V trimmed by 6 bases and J by 5 bases, 13 bases remained unmatched. This CDR3 reads CASRQGGQGISETQYF. The CDR3 nucleotides are TGTGCCAGCAGGCAGGGGGGACAGGGTATTTCGGAGACCCAGTACTTC.